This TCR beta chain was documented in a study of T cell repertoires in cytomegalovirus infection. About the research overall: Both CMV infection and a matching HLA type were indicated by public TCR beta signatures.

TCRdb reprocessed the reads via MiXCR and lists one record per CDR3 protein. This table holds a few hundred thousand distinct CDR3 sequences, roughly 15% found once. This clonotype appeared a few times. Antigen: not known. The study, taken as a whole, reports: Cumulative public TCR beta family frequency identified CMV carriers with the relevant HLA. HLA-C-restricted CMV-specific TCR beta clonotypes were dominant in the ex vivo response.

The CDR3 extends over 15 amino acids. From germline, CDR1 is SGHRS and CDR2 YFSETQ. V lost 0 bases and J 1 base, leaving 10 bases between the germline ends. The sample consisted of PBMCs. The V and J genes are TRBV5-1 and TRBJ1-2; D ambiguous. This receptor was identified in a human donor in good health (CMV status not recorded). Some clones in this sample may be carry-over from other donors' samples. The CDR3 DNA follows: TGCGCCAGCAGCTTGGCTTACGGGTATAACTATGGCTACACCTTC. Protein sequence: CASSLAYGYNYGYTF.